The 21 T cell receptor beta chains presented below share a single source sample, sequenced in a study of T cells in Graves' hyperthyroidism and ophthalmopathy. RNA transcripts yielded amplified TCR beta CDR3 regions. RT-PCR in the first round (using the HTBI primer set) targeted the TCR CDR3. Each CDR3 protein gets one entry after TCRdb re-called the multiplex PCR reads with MiXCR. The table has about 480,000 distinct CDR3 sequences, 24% seen once. The specimen sequenced was blood. The receptor set was obtained from a woman aged 30 to 39 with Graves' ophthalmopathy.

The chain has TRBV2 and TRBJ1-2; a weak D match, TRBD1 (5 bases). Deletions cut 6 bases from V and 4 bases from J, with 18 bases between. The CDR3 contains 15 residues. Germline V CDR1 and CDR2: SNHLY, FYNNEI. CDR3 nucleotide sequence: TGTGCCAGCAGCGCATCTGGGGGAGTCCGCTATGGCTACACCTTC. Amino acid sequence: CASSASGGVRYGYTF.

With respect to this clonotype: Possible read error: a much larger clone is one base away. This sequence joins TRBV30 and TRBJ1-1; D call uncertain. The germline CDR1 and CDR2 sequences are GTSNPN and SVGIG (reference sequence). This CDR3 has 13 residues. CDR3 bases: TGTGCCTGGAGTGTGGTGGCGAACACTGAAGCTTTGTTT. It is translated as CAWSVVANTEALF.

Ten or more counts support this clonotype. The chain links TRBV19 to TRBJ1-5; TRBD1 matches 7 bases. The CDR3 loop spans 17 amino acids. CDR1 is LNHDA, CDR2 SQIVND, per germline (reference sequence). The trim removed 4 bases at V and 0 bases at J, leaving 9 bases unmatched. The CDR3 DNA reads TGTGCCAGTAGTAAACCACAGGGGATTGATAGCAATCAGCCCCAGCATTTT. Amino acids: CASSKPQGIDSNQPQHF. The full variable domain, rest sourced from reference TRBV19 and TRBJ1-5, is DGGITQSPKYLFRKEGQNVTLSCEQNLNHDAMYWYRQDPGQGLRLIYYSQIVNDFQKGDIAEGYSVSREKKESFPLTVTSAQKNPTAFYLCASSKPQGIDSNQPQHFGDGTRLSIL.

This clonotype was seen repeatedly, ten times or more. The genes are TRBV27 and TRBJ2-7, with 7 bases lining up with TRBD1. The CDR3 is made up of 15 amino acids. In germline, CDR1 is MNHEY, CDR2 SMNVEV (reference sequence). The V gene end was trimmed by 1 base and the J gene end by 0 bases; junction bases not matched to a gene: 3. CDR3 DNA: TGTGCCAGCAGTTTATTGACAGGGAACTCCTACGAGCAGTACTTC. This gives the protein CASSLLTGNSYEQYF.

This clonotype was detected many times. V and J are TRBV7-2 and TRBJ2-2, with 9 nucleotides matching TRBD1. Germline V lookup: CDR1 SGHTA, CDR2 FQGNSA. The CDR3 length is 18 residues. The J segment lost 2 bases and the V segment lost 0 bases, leaving 7 bases of the junction unmatched. Written as DNA, the CDR3 is TGTGCCAGCAGCTTAGCCTTCGACAGGGGGAACAACACCGGGGAGCTGTTTTTT. Protein product: CASSLAFDRGNNTGELFF. The full variable domain, with the rest looked up from reference TRBV7-2 and TRBJ2-2, is GAGVSQSPSNKVTEKGKDVELRCDPISGHTALYWYRQSLGQGLEFLIYFQGNSAPDKSGLPSDRFSAERTGGSVSTLTIQRTQQEDSAVYLCASSLAFDRGNNTGELFFGEGSRLTVL.

The CDR3 region has the DNA TGTGTCGGCGGTTTAGCGACGGTCTATAGCAATCAGCCCCAGCATTTT. Protein: CVGGLATVYSNQPQHF. This chain links TRBV12-3 or TRBV12-4 with TRBJ1-5; D not certain. The CDR3 runs to 16 residues.

This clonotype was picked up many times. This sequence joins TRBV10-3 and TRBJ2-2; D is ambiguous. The CDR3 has 13 amino acids. Trimming stripped 10 bases from V and 0 bases from J, with 9 bases between. In germline, CDR1 is ENHRY, CDR2 SYGVKD. The CDR3 nucleotides read TGTGCCAGCAAAGACTCGAACACCGGGGAGCTGTTTTTT. This gives the protein CASKDSNTGELFF.

The gene calls are TRBV12-3 or TRBV12-4 and TRBJ2-7; D not certain. V was trimmed by 6 bases and J by 0 bases, leaving 15 bases between them. The CDR3 length is 15 residues. In DNA form, the CDR3 reads TGTGCCAGCAGATACGACCCACGAGACTCCTACGAGCAGTACTTC. This sequence encodes CASRYDPRDSYEQYF.

The table lists this clonotype with many counts. The gene calls are TRBV27 and TRBJ1-1; 8 bases align to TRBD1. Trimming took 8 bases from V and 2 from J; bases not matched to a gene: 16. Germline V lookup: CDR1 MNHEY, CDR2 SMNVEV (reference sequence). This CDR3 is 17 amino acids long. DNA of the CDR3: TGTGCCAGCGGTCGACAGGGGCTTCGTGGTCTTAACACTGAAGCTTTCTTT. This codes for CASGRQGLRGLNTEAFF.

The gene calls are TRBV11-2 and TRBJ1-2; possible D gene TRBD1, 6 bases. The CDR3 consists of 13 residues. Trimming left V 4 bases short and J 5 bases short, with 11 bases between. Germline assignment: CDR1 SGHAT and CDR2 FQNNGV. The chain's CDR3 is CASSCRDTYGYTF. CDR3 in DNA: TGTGCCAGCAGCTGCCGGGACACATATGGCTACACCTTC. Full variable domain (outside the CDR3, taken from reference TRBV11-2 and TRBJ1-2): EAGVAQSPRYKIIEKRQSVAFWCNPISGHATLYWYQQILGQGPKLLIQFQNNGVVDDSQLPKDRFSAERLKGVDSTLKIQPAKLEDSAVYLCASSCRDTYGYTFGSGTRLTVV.

The J gene is TRBJ2-4, the V gene TRBV11-2; D not resolved. CDR3 length: 13 residues. Germline V lookup: CDR1 SGHAT, CDR2 FQNNGV. The ends were cut back, 7 bases at V and 0 bases at J, with 7 bases in the middle. The CDR3 DNA reads TGTGCCAGCAACCTATTAGCCAAAAACATTCAGTACTTC. It codes for CASNLLAKNIQYF. The whole variable domain, filled in from reference TRBV11-2 and TRBJ2-4, reads EAGVAQSPRYKIIEKRQSVAFWCNPISGHATLYWYQQILGQGPKLLIQFQNNGVVDDSQLPKDRFSAERLKGVDSTLKIQPAKLEDSAVYLCASNLLAKNIQYFGAGTRLSVL.

This clonotype has ten or more counts. This chain uses TRBV6-1 with TRBJ2-7, with 12 bases that match TRBD1. V lost 1 base and J lost 7; bases outside the gene matches: 8. CDR3 size: 16 residues. Germline assignment: CDR1 MNHNS and CDR2 SASEGT. The DNA of the CDR3 is TGTGCCAGCAGTGAAGATCCTGGGACAGGGGGCGTAGAGCAGTACTTC. Protein product: CASSEDPGTGGVEQYF.

This clonotype was seen at least ten times. The chain has TRBV6-1 and TRBJ1-2; D uncertain. V gave up 7 bases and J gave up 6 bases, with 12 bases separating them. The CDR3 extends over 12 amino acids. Germline V CDR1 and CDR2: MNHNS, SASEGT. CDR3 protein: CASNGVGNGYTF. DNA of the CDR3: TGTGCCAGCAACGGGGTCGGCAATGGCTACACCTTC.

This clonotype came up a few times. A clone one base away is much larger, so this may be a read error. The V gene is TRBV4-1, the J gene TRBJ2-2, with D hard to call. V was pared by 0 bases and J by 9 bases, with 11 bases between. CDR3 length: 14 residues. Germline V CDR1 and CDR2: MGHRA, YSYEKL. In DNA form, the CDR3 reads TGCGCCAGCAGCCAAGATGGCTTTACCTGGGAGCTGTTTTTT. Residues: CASSQDGFTWELFF.

This clonotype has ten or more counts. The V gene is TRBV12-3 or TRBV12-4, the J gene TRBJ1-2; 7 bases map to TRBD1. The CDR3 has 14 residues. V was clipped by 3 bases and J by 10 bases; unmatched bases: 11. CDR3 loop: CASSFQGGLVTYTF. CDR3 nucleotides: TGTGCCAGCAGTTTCCAGGGGGGCTTGGTGACCTACACCTTC.

This clonotype was counted ten times or more. This chain uses TRBV20-1 with TRBJ1-5; maybe TRBD1 (6 bases). Germline V lookup: CDR1 DFQATT, CDR2 SNEGSKA (reference sequence). The CDR3 totals 16 residues. Deletions cut 2 bases from V and 0 bases from J, with 14 bases between. CDR3 amino acids: CSARRGFGGSNQPQHF. The CDR3 bases are TGCAGTGCTAGAAGGGGGTTTGGGGGTAGCAATCAGCCCCAGCATTTT.

The V and J genes are TRBV6-1 and TRBJ1-2; D remains ambiguous. From germline, CDR1 is MNHNS and CDR2 SASEGT. This CDR3 comprises 13 residues. Trimming stripped 3 bases from V and 4 bases from J, with 9 bases between. The CDR3 DNA reads as TGTGCCAGCAGTGATGATTTGTTCTATGGCTACACCTTC. Translated: CASSDDLFYGYTF.

The chain employs TRBV6-1 and TRBJ1-5; 9 bases map to TRBD1. The CDR3 spans 15 residues. Per germline, CDR1 MNHNS and CDR2 SASEGT. The ends lost 6 bases at V and 7 bases at J; junction bases unmatched: 10. CDR3 nucleotides: TGTGCCAGCAGACCGGGACAGGGCCCTCGGCAGCCCCAGCATTTT. This translates into CASRPGQGPRQPQHF.

The rearrangement joins TRBV3-1 to TRBJ2-3; 10 positions match TRBD2. Germline-derived CDR1 and CDR2 are LGHDT and YNNKEL (reference sequence). V lost 0 bases and J lost 0; bases outside the gene matches: 9. The CDR3 is 19 residues long. The CDR3 nucleotides read TGTGCCAGCAGCCAAGATCCCACTAGCGGGACGAGTAGCACAGATACGCAGTATTTT. Residues: CASSQDPTSGTSSTDTQYF.

This chain uses TRBV20-1 with TRBJ2-4, with 7 bases lining up with TRBD1. Looked up from germline, CDR1 is DFQATT and CDR2 is SNEGSKA (reference sequence). J lost 4 bases, V lost 3 bases, and 6 bases had no gene match. The CDR3 totals 14 residues. The CDR3 DNA reads TGCAGTGCTAGTCCTCCGGGACAGAAAAACATTCAGTACTTC. This sequence encodes CSASPPGQKNIQYF.

At least ten counts were recorded for this clonotype. The chain couples TRBV25-1 to TRBJ2-7; D is ambiguous. V shed 2 bases and J shed 1 base, with 6 bases lying between them. Per the germline V gene, CDR1 is MGHDK and CDR2 is SYGVNS. The CDR3 runs 13 residues. The CDR3 DNA is TGTGCCAGCAGTGAAGGCTTATCCTACGAGCAGTACTTC. Translated, it gives CASSEGLSYEQYF.